The 2 T cell receptor beta chains presented below share a single source sample, sequenced in a study of T cell responses to AZD1222 COVID-19 vaccine. TCRdb's table, derived via immunoSEQ multiplex PCR, lists solely in-frame clones and lacks some. The table shows 100,000 to 150,000 clones, with roughly 91% occurring only once. Sequenced here: peripheral blood, sampled on day 0 of MenACWY control vaccination. The receptors here all came from an adult in good health.

The chain combines TRBV27 with TRBJ2-7; D may be TRBD1 (6 bases). Per germline, CDR1 MNHEY and CDR2 SMNVEV (reference sequence). The CDR3 covers 13 residues. The germline V and J ends were trimmed by 5 bases and 3 bases, with 11 bases remaining between them. The CDR3 sequence: CASSETGIYEQYV. The CDR3 DNA is TGTGCCAGCAGTGAAACAGGGATCTACGAGCAGTACGTC.

CDR3 region: CASSLRSNQPQHF. CDR3 nucleotides: TGTGCCAGCAGCTTAAGAAGCAATCAGCCCCAGCATTTT. This chain links TRBV5-8 with TRBJ1-5; no firm D call. There are 13 residues in the CDR3. Between the trimmed V and J ends, which lost 2 bases and 1 base, there was a span of 4 bases. The germline V gene encodes CDR1 SGHTS and CDR2 YDEGEE.